One sample yielded the 23 T cell receptor beta chains listed below, sequenced in a study of blood T cell repertoires in COVID-19. Sequencing used immunoSEQ multiplex PCR; TCRdb keeps in-frame clones, though not all of them. Seen here are 470,000 or so clones, 70% to 90% observed once, and the top ten hold roughly 3.1%. Sequencing used peripheral blood. The receptors come from a human donor in a cohort sampled during active COVID-19.

This clone was picked up a small number of times. J is TRBJ1-2 and V is TRBV7-2; 8 nucleotides line up with TRBD1. This CDR3 is 14 amino acids long. The trim removed 5 bases at V and 6 bases at J, leaving 8 bases unmatched. The germline gives CDR1 SGHTA, CDR2 FQGNSA. The CDR3 nucleotides read TGTGCCAGCAGCCCCGGACAGGGTACGGATGGCTACACCTTC. This codes for CASSPGQGTDGYTF. Supplemented by reference TRBV7-2 and TRBJ1-2, the full variable domain reads GAGVSQSPSNKVTEKGKDVELRCDPISGHTALYWYRQSLGQGLEFLIYFQGNSAPDKSGLPSDRFSAERTGGSVSTLTIQRTQQEDSAVYLCASSPGQGTDGYTFGSGTRLTVV.

This rearrangement joins TRBV4-1 to TRBJ2-7, with 8 bases lining up with TRBD1. Germline lookup yields CDR1 MGHRA and CDR2 YSYEKL. The CDR3 loop spans 16 amino acids. V shed 4 bases, J shed 3 bases, and the junction held 11 bases outside the gene matches. In DNA form, the CDR3 reads TGCGCCAGCAGCCCCGGGATTCAGGGGGCGCGCTACGAGCAGTACTTC. Protein product: CASSPGIQGARYEQYF.

This clone was counted ten times or more. This chain joins TRBV12-3 or TRBV12-4 and TRBJ1-5; TRBD1 matches at 10 bases. There are 13 residues in the CDR3. The ends lost 6 bases at V and 6 bases at J; junction bases unmatched: 2. CDR3 sequence (DNA): TGTGCCAGCAGGACAGGGGGCGGTCAGCCCCAGCATTTT. Protein product: CASRTGGGQPQHF.

The chain links TRBV30 to TRBJ2-1; 8 bases are shared with TRBD1. The CDR3 sequence is 14 residues long. Germline-derived CDR1 and CDR2 are GTSNPN and SVGIG (reference sequence). CDR3: CASTTGGLNNEQFF. In nucleotides, the CDR3 is TGTGCTTCCACCACAGGGGGTCTTAATAATGAGCAGTTCTTC.

The chain employs TRBV4-1 and TRBJ2-2; D is ambiguous. V was shortened by 8 bases and J by 2 bases, with 6 bases between the two germline ends. CDR3 length: 12 residues. Germline loops: CDR1 MGHRA, CDR2 YSYEKL. CDR3 sequence reads: CASWSNTGELFF. The CDR3 region has the DNA TGCGCCAGCTGGAGCAACACCGGGGAGCTGTTTTTT.

CDR3 residues: CSVEGIADTQYF. In DNA, the CDR3 is TGCAGCGTTGAGGGCATCGCAGATACGCAGTATTTT. The chain carries TRBV29-1 and TRBJ2-3; D unresolved. This CDR3 is 12 amino acids long. Trimming removed 3 bases from V and 4 bases from J, with 8 bases in between. Per the germline V gene, CDR1 is SQVTM and CDR2 is ANQGSEA.

J is TRBJ2-2 and V is TRBV29-1; TRBD1 aligns across 7 bases. The CDR3 extends over 15 amino acids. The germline gives CDR1 SQVTM, CDR2 ANQGSEA. V shed 1 base, J shed 5 bases, and the junction held 7 bases outside the gene matches. CDR3 sequence: CSVEVGAGGTGELFF. CDR3 bases: TGCAGCGTTGAAGTGGGGGCAGGGGGAACCGGGGAGCTGTTTTTT.

This rearrangement joins TRBV7-2 to TRBJ2-2; 9 bases map to TRBD2. In germline, CDR1 is SGHTA, CDR2 FQGNSA. The V segment lost 5 bases and the J segment 7 bases; nucleotides outside the gene matches: 8. The CDR3 is made up of 15 amino acids. CDR3 in amino acids: CASSRILAGNGELFF. The CDR3 DNA sequence: TGTGCCAGCAGCAGAATACTAGCGGGTAACGGGGAGCTGTTTTTT.

The CDR3 spells CASSVWTGHQETQYF. DNA of the CDR3: TGTGCCAGCAGCGTATGGACAGGGCACCAAGAGACCCAGTACTTC. The chain joins TRBV9 to TRBJ2-5; 8 bases are a match to TRBD1. V shed 1 base, J shed 0 bases, and the junction held 2 bases outside the gene matches. Looked up from germline, CDR1 is SGDLS and CDR2 is YYNGEE. This CDR3 spans 15 amino acids.

The V gene is TRBV29-1, the J gene TRBJ2-1; a weak D match, TRBD1 (6 bases). Deletions cut 6 bases from V and 6 bases from J, with 12 bases between. Per germline, CDR1 SQVTM and CDR2 ANQGSEA. This CDR3 has 12 residues. This chain's CDR3 is CSVGMTGNEQFF. The CDR3 nucleotides are TGCAGCGTCGGTATGACAGGCAATGAGCAGTTCTTC.

J is TRBJ2-7 and V is TRBV28; unclear D gene. The CDR3 length is 10 residues. Trimming left V 10 bases short and J 2 bases short, with 6 bases between. Per germline, CDR1 MDHEN and CDR2 SYDVKM. CDR3 protein: CATQTYEQYF. The DNA for the CDR3 is TGTGCCACACAAACCTACGAGCAGTACTTC.

This clone has a handful of counts. The CDR3 region is CASREQGANEKLFF. DNA of the CDR3: TGTGCCAGCCGCGAACAGGGAGCTAATGAAAAACTGTTTTTT. The rearrangement joins TRBV27 to TRBJ1-4; a weak D match, TRBD1 (6 bases). Trimming took off 8 bases at V and 3 bases at J, with 13 bases between the two ends. Germline-derived CDR1 and CDR2 are MNHEY and SMNVEV (reference sequence). CDR3 length equals 14 residues.

The V call is TRBV9, the J call TRBJ2-3; 8 bases are shared with TRBD2. J gave up 1 base and V 0 bases, and 7 bases lay outside the gene matches. The CDR3 runs to 17 residues. Germline V CDR1 and CDR2: SGDLS, YYNGEE. The CDR3 loop reads CASSVGSGRGGTDTQYF. The CDR3 DNA reads as TGTGCCAGCAGCGTAGGAAGCGGGAGAGGGGGCACAGATACGCAGTATTTT.

This chain joins TRBV5-1 and TRBJ2-7, with 9 bases that match TRBD2. The CDR3 runs to 16 residues. With V trimmed by 4 bases and J by 4 bases, 12 bases remained unmatched. The germline CDR1 and CDR2 sequences are SGHRS and YFSETQ. The CDR3 sequence is CASSRWGSGSGYEQYF. The CDR3 DNA reads TGCGCCAGCAGCCGGTGGGGTAGCGGGAGCGGATACGAGCAGTACTTC. Filled out from reference TRBV5-1 and TRBJ2-7, the complete variable domain reads KAGVTQTPRYLIKTRGQQVTLSCSPISGHRSVSWYQQTPGQGLQFLFEYFSETQRNKGNFPGRFSGRQFSNSRSEMNVSTLELGDSALYLCASSRWGSGSGYEQYFGPGTRLTVT.

The chain uses TRBV11-3 and TRBJ2-7; the match to TRBD2 covers 8 bases. Per the germline V gene, CDR1 is SGHNT and CDR2 is YENEEA. The CDR3 has 13 amino acids. Unmatched junction bases numbered 6, after V lost 6 bases and J lost 5 bases. The CDR3 is CASSIAGSHEQYF. As DNA, the CDR3 is TGTGCCAGCAGTATAGCGGGATCGCACGAGCAGTACTTC.

The CDR3 nucleotides are TGCGCCAGCAGCTCGACTGTCAATGAGCAGTTCTTC. It translates to CASSSTVNEQFF. The genes are TRBV5-1 and TRBJ2-1; no clear D. CDR1 SGHRS and CDR2 YFSETQ come from the germline V gene. V lost 3 bases to trimming and J lost 6 bases, with 7 bases between them. The CDR3 is 12 amino acids.

In its sample, this clone was seen a few times. The chain joins TRBV6-5 to TRBJ2-7; 8 bases are shared with TRBD1. The CDR3 has 15 residues. Germline lookup yields CDR1 MNHEY and CDR2 SVGAGI. With 7 bases clipped from V and 2 bases from J, the junction kept 10 bases outside the gene matches. The CDR3, as DNA: TGTGCCAGCACCGTCGGACAGGGACGGACCTACGAGCAGTACTTC. It codes for CASTVGQGRTYEQYF.

This clone was seen more than once but under ten times. The chain employs TRBV15 and TRBJ2-2; TRBD1 agrees at 7 bases. In germline, CDR1 is LNHNV, CDR2 YYDKDF (reference sequence). The CDR3 spans 17 residues. V gave up 1 base and J gave up 0 bases; unmatched junction bases: 5. The CDR3 protein is CATSRGLGTANTGELFF. The DNA for the CDR3 is TGTGCCACCAGCAGAGGTCTTGGGACAGCGAACACCGGGGAGCTGTTTTTT.

This chain links TRBV27 with TRBJ1-6; no definite D call. The CDR3 has 17 residues. The germline V gene has CDR1 MNHEY and CDR2 SMNVEV (reference sequence). Trimming took off 1 base at V and 6 bases at J, with 16 bases between the two ends. The CDR3 is CASSLFTVTKLNSPLHF. The CDR3 nucleotides are TGTGCCAGCAGTTTATTTACAGTTACGAAACTTAATTCACCCCTCCACTTT.

This chain uses TRBV4-3 with TRBJ2-1; 8 bases align to TRBD1. CDR1 is LGHNA, CDR2 YSLEER, per germline. The CDR3 spans 16 residues. V shed 1 base and J 7 bases; nucleotides not matched to a gene: 9. The chain's CDR3 is CASSQVTGGWRNEQFF. The CDR3 region has the DNA TGCGCCAGCAGCCAAGTAACAGGGGGATGGCGGAATGAGCAGTTCTTC.

V and J are TRBV7-2 and TRBJ2-3, with 7 bases fitting TRBD2. V lost 2 bases and J lost 2; bases outside the gene matches: 4. Looked up from germline, CDR1 is SGHTA and CDR2 is FQGNSA. The CDR3 is 15 amino acids. The CDR3 DNA reads as TGTGCCAGCAGCTTACTTAGCGGGTACACAGATACGCAGTATTTT. Amino acid sequence: CASSLLSGYTDTQYF. Full variable domain (rest looked up from reference TRBV7-2 and TRBJ2-3): GAGVSQSPSNKVTEKGKDVELRCDPISGHTALYWYRQSLGQGLEFLIYFQGNSAPDKSGLPSDRFSAERTGGSVSTLTIQRTQQEDSAVYLCASSLLSGYTDTQYFGPGTRLTVL.

The chain has TRBV19 and TRBJ1-5, with D maybe TRBD1 (6 bases). V lost 5 bases and J lost 1, with 9 bases in between. CDR3 length: 14 residues. Germline CDR1 reads LNHDA; CDR2 reads SQIVND (reference sequence). The CDR3 here is CASSHQGSNQPQHF. The CDR3 coding sequence is TGTGCCAGTAGTCATCAGGGGAGCAATCAGCCCCAGCATTTT.

The chain recombines TRBV7-3 with TRBJ2-1, with 7 nucleotides matching TRBD2. This CDR3 region has 15 residues. CDR1 is SGHTA, CDR2 FQGTGA, per germline. J lost 5 bases, V lost 1 base, and 5 bases had no gene match. As DNA, the CDR3 is TGTGCCAGCAGCTTAAGGTGGGAGGGCCACAATGAGCAGTTCTTC. Protein sequence: CASSLRWEGHNEQFF.